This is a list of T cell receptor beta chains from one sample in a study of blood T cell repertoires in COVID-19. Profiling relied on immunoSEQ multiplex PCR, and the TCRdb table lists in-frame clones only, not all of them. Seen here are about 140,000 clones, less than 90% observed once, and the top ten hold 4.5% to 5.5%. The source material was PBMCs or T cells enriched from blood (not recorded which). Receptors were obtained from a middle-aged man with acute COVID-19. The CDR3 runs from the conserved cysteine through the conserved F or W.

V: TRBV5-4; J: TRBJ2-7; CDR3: CASRRQGYSEQYF
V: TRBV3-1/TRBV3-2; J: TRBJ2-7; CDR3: CASSPPGQTDYEQYF
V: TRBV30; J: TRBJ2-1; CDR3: CASEGEGKNEQFF
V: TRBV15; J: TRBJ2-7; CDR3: CATSRDLSSYEQYF
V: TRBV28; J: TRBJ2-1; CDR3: CASSLVGLRNEQFF
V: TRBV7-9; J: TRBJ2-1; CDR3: CASSVWDRGYNEQFF
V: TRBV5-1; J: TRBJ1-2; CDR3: CASSWGQGASGYTF
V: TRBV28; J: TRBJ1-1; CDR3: CASKAEFTEAFF
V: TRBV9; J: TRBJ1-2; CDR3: CASSGSLTAGGNYGYTF
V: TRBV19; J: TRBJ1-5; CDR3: CASSIKRQGRQPQHF
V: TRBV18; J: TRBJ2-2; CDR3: CASSRTGTGGTGELFF
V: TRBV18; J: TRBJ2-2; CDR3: CASSPTGAVDTGELFF
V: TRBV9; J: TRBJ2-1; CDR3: CASSVGGTVSYNEQFF
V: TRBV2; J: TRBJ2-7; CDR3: CASSEYKTTRTYEQYF
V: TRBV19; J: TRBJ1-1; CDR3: CASSIDQFEAFF
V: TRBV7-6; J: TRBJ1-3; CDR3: CASRRDSSGNTIYF
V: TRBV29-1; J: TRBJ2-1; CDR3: CSVAGLAGNEQFF
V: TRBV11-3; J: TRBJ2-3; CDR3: CASSPGERGFTDTQYF
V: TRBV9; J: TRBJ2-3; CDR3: CASSASLPDTQYF
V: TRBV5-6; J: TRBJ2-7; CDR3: CASSRDSLYEQYF
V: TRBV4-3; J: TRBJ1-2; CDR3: CASSQERRTHYGYTF
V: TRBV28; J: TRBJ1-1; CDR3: CASSLKIPRRGTEAFF
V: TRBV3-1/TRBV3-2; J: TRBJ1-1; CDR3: CASSPIHTSEAFF
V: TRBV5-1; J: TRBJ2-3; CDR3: CASSLGASSPDTQYF
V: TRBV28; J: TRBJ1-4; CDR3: CASSLNRGLFF
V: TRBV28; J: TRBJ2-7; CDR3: CASSLNRDKSYEQYF
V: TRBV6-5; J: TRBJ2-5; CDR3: CASRPSRGETQYF
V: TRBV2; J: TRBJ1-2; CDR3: CASSEPTGDYGYTF
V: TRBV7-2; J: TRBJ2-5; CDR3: CASTNYQETQYF
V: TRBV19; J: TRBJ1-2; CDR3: CASSINPDYGYTF
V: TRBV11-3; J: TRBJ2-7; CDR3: CASSPGQATYEQYF
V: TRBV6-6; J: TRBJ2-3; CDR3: CASSPLAGGPSSTDTQYF
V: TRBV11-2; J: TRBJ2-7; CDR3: CASSLVPRTGVYEQYF
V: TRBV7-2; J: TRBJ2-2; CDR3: CASSSGTGGFGELFF
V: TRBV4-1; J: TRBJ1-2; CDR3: CASSQDGRPIYGYTF
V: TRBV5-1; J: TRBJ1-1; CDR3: CASTNSGGRLMNTEAFF
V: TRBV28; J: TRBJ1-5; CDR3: CASALGQSNQPQHF
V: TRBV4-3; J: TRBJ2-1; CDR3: CASSQDPSSGSREQFF
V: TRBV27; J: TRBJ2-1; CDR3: CASSLSVAGFYNEQFF
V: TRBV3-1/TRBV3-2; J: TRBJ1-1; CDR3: CASSQGQQNTEAFF
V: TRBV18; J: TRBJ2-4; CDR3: CASSPPSLAKNIQYF
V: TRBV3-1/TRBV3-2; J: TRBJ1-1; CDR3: CASSQQGVNTEAFF
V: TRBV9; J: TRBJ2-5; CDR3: CASTPALGTKETQYF
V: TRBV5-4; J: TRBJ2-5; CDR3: CASSFGGMETQYF
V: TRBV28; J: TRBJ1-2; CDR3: CASSSQGAFLFYGYTF
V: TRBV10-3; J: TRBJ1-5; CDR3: CAISESAVSEPQHF